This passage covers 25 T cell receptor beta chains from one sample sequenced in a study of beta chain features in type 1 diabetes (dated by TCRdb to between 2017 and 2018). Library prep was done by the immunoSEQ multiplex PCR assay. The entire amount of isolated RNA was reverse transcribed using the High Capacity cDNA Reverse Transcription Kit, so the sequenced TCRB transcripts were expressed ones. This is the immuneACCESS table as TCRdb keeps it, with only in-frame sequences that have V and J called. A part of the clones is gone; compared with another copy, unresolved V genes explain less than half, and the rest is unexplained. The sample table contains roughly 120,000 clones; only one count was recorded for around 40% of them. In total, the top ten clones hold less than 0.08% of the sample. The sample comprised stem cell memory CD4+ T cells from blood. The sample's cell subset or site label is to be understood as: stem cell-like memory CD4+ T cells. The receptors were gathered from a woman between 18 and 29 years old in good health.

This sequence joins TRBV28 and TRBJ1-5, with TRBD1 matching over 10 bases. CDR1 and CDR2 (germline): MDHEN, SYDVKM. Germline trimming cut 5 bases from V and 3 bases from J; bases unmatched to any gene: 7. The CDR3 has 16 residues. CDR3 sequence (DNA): TGTGCCAGCAGTATAATAGGGACAGGGGACAATCAGCCCCAGCATTTT. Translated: CASSIIGTGDNQPQHF.

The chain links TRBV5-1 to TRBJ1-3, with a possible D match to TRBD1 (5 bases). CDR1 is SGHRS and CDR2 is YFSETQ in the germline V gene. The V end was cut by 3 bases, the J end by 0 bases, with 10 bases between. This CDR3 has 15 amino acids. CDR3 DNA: TGCGCCAGCAGCTCGGTTGGACACTCTGGAAACACCATATATTTT. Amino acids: CASSSVGHSGNTIYF.

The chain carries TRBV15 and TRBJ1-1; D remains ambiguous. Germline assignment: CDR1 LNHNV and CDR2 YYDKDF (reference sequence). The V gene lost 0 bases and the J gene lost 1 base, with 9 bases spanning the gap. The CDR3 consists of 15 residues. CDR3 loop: CATSRDLGWNTEAFF. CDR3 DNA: TGTGCCACCAGCAGAGATCTGGGCTGGAACACTGAAGCTTTCTTT.

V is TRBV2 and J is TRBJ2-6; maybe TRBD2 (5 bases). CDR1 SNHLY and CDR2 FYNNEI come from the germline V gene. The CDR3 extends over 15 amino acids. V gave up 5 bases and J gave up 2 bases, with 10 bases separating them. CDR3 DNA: TGTGCCAGCAGTCTCGAGGGAACTGGGGCCAACGTCCTGACTTTC. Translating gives CASSLEGTGANVLTF.

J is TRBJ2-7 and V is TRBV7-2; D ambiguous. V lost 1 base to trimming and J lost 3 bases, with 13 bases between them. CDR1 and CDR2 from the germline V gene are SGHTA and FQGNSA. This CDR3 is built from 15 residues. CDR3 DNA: TGTGCCAGCAGCTTAGGGTACTCATCCAACTACGAGCAGTACTTC. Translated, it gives CASSLGYSSNYEQYF.

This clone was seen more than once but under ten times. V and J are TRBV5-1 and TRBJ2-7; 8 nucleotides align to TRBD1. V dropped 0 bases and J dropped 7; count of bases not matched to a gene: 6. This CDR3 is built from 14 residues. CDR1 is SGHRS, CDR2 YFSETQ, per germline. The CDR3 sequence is CASSLVQGAREQYF. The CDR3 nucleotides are TGCGCCAGCAGCTTGGTTCAGGGGGCGCGTGAGCAGTACTTC.

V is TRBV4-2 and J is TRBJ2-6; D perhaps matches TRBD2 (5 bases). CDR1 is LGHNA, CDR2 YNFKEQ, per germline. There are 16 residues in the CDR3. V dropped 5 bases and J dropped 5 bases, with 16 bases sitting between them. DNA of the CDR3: TGTGCCAGCAGCGGACGACGGAGGACTTGGGCCAACGTCCTGACTTTC. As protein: CASSGRRRTWANVLTF.

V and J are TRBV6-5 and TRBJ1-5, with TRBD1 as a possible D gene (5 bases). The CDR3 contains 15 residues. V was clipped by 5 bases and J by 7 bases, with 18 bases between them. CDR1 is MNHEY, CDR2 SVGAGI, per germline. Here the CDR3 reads CASSRTTGTGQPQHF. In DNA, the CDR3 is TGTGCCAGCAGTCGAACGACGGGGACTGGGCAGCCCCAGCATTTT.

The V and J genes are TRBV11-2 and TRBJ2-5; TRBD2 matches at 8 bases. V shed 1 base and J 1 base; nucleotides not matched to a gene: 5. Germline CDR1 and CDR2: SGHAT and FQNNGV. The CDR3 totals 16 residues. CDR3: CASSLGTLAGQETQYF. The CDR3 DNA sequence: TGTGCCAGCAGCTTAGGGACCCTAGCGGGCCAAGAGACCCAGTACTTC.

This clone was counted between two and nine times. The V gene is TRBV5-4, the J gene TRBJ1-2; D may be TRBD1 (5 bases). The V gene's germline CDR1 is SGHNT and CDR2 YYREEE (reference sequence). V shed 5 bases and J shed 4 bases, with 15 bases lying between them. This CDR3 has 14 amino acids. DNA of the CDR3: TGTGCCAGCAGTAGTCTCGGGGGGTCCTATGGCTACACCTTC. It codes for CASSSLGGSYGYTF.

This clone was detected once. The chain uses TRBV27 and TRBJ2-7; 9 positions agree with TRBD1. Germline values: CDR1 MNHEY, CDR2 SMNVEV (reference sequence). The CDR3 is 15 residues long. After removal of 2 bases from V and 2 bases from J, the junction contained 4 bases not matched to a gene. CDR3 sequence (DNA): TGTGCCAGCAGTTTACGGACAGGGGCCCCCTACGAGCAGTACTTC. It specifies CASSLRTGAPYEQYF.

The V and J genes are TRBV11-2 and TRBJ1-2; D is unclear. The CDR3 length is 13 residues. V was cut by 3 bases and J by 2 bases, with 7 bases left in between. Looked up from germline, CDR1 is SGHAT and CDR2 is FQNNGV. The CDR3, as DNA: TGTGCCAGCAGCTTCCTAGACAACTATGGCTACACCTTC. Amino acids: CASSFLDNYGYTF.

The CDR3 region is CASSERQDLSNQPQHF. CDR3 nucleotide sequence: TGTGCCAGCAGCGAGAGACAGGATCTTAGCAATCAGCCCCAGCATTTT. The chain links TRBV28 to TRBJ1-5; tentatively, D is TRBD1 (6 bases). CDR1 is MDHEN, CDR2 SYDVKM, per germline. With 6 bases removed from V and 0 bases from J, the gap between germline ends came to 15 bases. This CDR3 is 16 amino acids long.

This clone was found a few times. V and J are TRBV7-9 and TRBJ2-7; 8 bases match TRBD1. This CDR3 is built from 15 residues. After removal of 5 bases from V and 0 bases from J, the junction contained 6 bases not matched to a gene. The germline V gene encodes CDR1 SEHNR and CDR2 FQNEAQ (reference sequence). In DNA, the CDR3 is TGTGCCAGCAGCCCACGGACAGGGTTCTCCTACGAGCAGTACTTC. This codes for CASSPRTGFSYEQYF.

The CDR3 bases are TGTGCCAGCAGTTACTCACCTAGCGGGACCTACGAGCAGTACTTC. Its translation: CASSYSPSGTYEQYF. The V gene is TRBV6-5, the J gene TRBJ2-7; 9 bases agree with TRBD2. The CDR3 has 15 amino acids. The ends lost 0 bases at V and 2 bases at J; junction bases unmatched: 2. Germline-derived CDR1 and CDR2 are MNHEY and SVGAGI.

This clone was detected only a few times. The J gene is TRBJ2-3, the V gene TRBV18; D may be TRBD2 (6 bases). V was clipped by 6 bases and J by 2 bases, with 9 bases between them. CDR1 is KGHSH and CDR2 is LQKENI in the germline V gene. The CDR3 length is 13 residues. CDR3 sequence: CASSRGSTDTQYF. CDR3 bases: TGTGCCAGCTCTCGGGGGTCCACAGATACGCAGTATTTT.

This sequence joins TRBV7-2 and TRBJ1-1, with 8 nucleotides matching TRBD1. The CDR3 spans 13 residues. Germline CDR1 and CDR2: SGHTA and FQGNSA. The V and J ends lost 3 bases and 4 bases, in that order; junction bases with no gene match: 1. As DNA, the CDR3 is TGTGCCAGCAGCTTGGACAGGGCCACTGAAGCTTTCTTT. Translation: CASSLDRATEAFF.

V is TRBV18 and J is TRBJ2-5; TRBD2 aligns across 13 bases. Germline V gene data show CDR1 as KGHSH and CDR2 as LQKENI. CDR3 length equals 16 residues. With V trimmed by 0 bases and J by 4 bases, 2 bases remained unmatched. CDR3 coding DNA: TGTGCCAGCTCACCACCGAGACTAGCGGGAGGAGAGACCCAGTACTTC. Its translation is CASSPPRLAGGETQYF.

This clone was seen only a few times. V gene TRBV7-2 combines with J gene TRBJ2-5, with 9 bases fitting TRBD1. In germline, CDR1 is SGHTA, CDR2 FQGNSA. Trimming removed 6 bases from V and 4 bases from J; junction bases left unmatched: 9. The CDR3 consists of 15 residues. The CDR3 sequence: CASRTLGTGRETQYF. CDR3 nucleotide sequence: TGTGCCAGCAGAACCCTCGGGACAGGGCGAGAGACCCAGTACTTC.

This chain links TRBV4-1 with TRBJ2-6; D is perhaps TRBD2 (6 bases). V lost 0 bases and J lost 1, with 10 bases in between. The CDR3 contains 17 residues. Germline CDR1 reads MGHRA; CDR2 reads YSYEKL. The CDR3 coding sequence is TGCGCCAGCAGCCAAGACAGGGAGGAGTCTGGGGCCAACGTCCTGACTTTC. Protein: CASSQDREESGANVLTF.

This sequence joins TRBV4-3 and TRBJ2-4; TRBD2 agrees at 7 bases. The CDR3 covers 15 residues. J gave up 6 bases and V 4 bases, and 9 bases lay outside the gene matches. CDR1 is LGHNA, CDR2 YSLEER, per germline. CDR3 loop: CASSPGGTISNIQYF. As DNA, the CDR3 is TGCGCCAGCAGCCCCGGGGGGACTATTTCAAACATTCAGTACTTC.

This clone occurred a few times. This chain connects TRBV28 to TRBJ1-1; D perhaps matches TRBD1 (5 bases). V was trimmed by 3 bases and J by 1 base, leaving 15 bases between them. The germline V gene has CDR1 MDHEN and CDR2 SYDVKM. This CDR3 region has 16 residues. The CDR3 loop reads CASSFKAGLRNTEAFF. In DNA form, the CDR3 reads TGTGCCAGCAGTTTTAAGGCAGGGTTGAGGAACACTGAAGCTTTCTTT.

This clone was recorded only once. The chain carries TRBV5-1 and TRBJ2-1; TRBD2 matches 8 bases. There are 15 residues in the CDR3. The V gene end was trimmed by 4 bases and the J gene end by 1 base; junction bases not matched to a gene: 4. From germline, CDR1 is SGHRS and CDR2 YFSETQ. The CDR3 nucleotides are TGCGCCAGCAGCAAAATAGCGGGATCCTACAATGAGCAGTTCTTC. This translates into CASSKIAGSYNEQFF.

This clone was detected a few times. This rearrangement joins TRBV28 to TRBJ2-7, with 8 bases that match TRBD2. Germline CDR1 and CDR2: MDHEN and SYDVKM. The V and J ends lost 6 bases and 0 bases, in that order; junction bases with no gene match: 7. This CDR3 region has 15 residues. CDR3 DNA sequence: TGTGCCAGCAGCCGGGGGGGTAGGAGCTCCTACGAGCAGTACTTC. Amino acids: CASSRGGRSSYEQYF.

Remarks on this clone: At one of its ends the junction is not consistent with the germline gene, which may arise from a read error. The CDR3 protein is CASGVAGGQGTFYEQYF. The DNA for the CDR3 is TGTGCCAGCGGCGTAGCTGGGGGACAGGGAACCTTCTACGAGCAGTACTTC. This sequence joins TRBV9 and TRBJ2-7, with 9 bases aligning to TRBD1. There are 17 residues in the CDR3. In germline, CDR1 is SGDLS, CDR2 YYNGEE.